This T cell receptor (beta chain) comes out of a study of shared clonotypes between healthy human individuals (dated by TCRdb to the early 2020s). At the level of the whole study: Two women and a few men aged 18 to 49 years were included in the cohort. Per donor, leukapheresis produced somewhere between about 0.9 and 9 billion PBMCs. To increase sequencing depth and limit assay-specific biases, TCR repertoire library preparation and sequencing were carried out by different laboratories using diverse techniques. For each donor, three plates each were used for CD4 naive and CD4 memory, two plates were used for CD8 naive, and one plate was used for CD8 memory. The study deeply sequenced blood TCR repertoires of about five healthy adults to estimate repertoire size and the extent of clonotype sharing between individuals.

For the CD8 naive samples, CD45RO-negative cells were positively selected for CCR7, yielding a CD45RA+CCR7+ population from which TemRA cells were excluded. Donors were healthy HIV-negative adults with no recently reported acute infections or vaccinations. Only Caucasian adults living in Nashville, Tennessee, USA were represented among the donors. Blood was collected by leukapheresis, and PBMCs were isolated by Ficoll-Histopaque density gradient centrifugation and then cryopreserved in liquid nitrogen vapor phase. Purity and quantity of every magnetically sorted T cell population were checked by analytical flow cytometry. Each sorted fraction had its genomic DNA isolated and then quantified by UV absorbance on a Nanodrop 2000c. Using the deep immunoSEQ assay, TCR CDR3 regions were amplified from genomic DNA by multiplex PCR. Extracted genomic DNA from each cell subset was spread evenly across all wells of several immunoSEQ 96-well plates, with each plate serving as a replicate. Each replicate PCR for sorted subsets received around 200 ng genomic DNA, equal to roughly 33,000 T cell genomes. Purified libraries were measured with a Qubit 3.0 fluorometer, size-checked on a Bioanalyzer 2100, and measured again with the KAPA Library Quantification kit. Every immunoSEQ 96-well plate was sequenced on a dedicated single-read 150-cycle Illumina NextSeq 550 flow cell. The published analysis was carried out like this. Because the immunoSEQ output included only junctional sequences and no quality scores, the filtering could not be the same as the filtering used for full-length reads. Sequences were annotated with PyIR, a Python wrapper for IgBLAST v1.9, and V/J genes and CDR3 were assigned using IMGT germline references. Any read was removed if the V/J assignment was weak (E-value above 1e-6), the CDR3 was missing, or the read contained stop codons, out-of-frame junctions, or ambiguous translated residues. V3J clonotypes were defined by identical inferred V gene, J gene, and CDR3 amino acid sequence. Percentage overlap between repertoires was calculated by dividing the number of shared unique clonotypes by the size of the smaller repertoire. Repertoire richness was assessed with RTK rarefaction, the Chao1 estimator, and Recon v2.1 estimates of unobserved clonotypes. For all TCRbeta clonotypes obtained by the gDNA method from a few donors, generation probabilities were computed with OLGA. TCRdb carries this immuneACCESS record with in-frame sequences only. Its versions omit some clonotypes, under half of them owing to an unresolved V gene in the studies checked, with the rest unexplained. V, J and clone size reflect that table, while D and trimming were determined from the DNA. The sample data list nearly 2 million clones, and roughly 95% of these were observed just once. The ten most abundant clones make up roughly 1.2% of the sample.

On this clone itself: Its antigen specificity is not known. Base qualities were left out, and no much larger clone turns up one base away.

The CDR3, from cysteine to phenylalanine, totals 15 residues. Only the CDR3 DNA is retained, 45 bases long and in frame from the first base. CDR1 and CDR2 (SGDLS, YYNGEE) derive from the germline V gene. V ends up 2 bases short and J 6 bases short, with an unmatched junction base count of 7. The investigation overall reported the following: Larger estimated clonotype richness was generally found for naive subsets than for memory subsets. Rarefaction of sorted-subset datasets indicated incomplete sequencing despite the large sequencing depth. Only blood was sampled, and tissue TCR repertoires likely differ from those in blood. Based on pairwise subsampling, the degree of clonotype sharing among donors was expected to be affected by sequencing depth. Across a few donors, approximately 4.6% of naive CD4, roughly 3.5% of naive CD8, about 2.3% of memory CD4, and approximately 0.4% of memory CD8 clonotypes were shared. The small number of donors limited the genetic and exposure-history diversity represented. Compared with non-shared clonotypes, clonotypes shared by all four sorted-subset donors had higher generation probabilities.

Material: naive CD8+ T cells sorted from blood. Reading the label with the study, this specimen's cell subset or site is: CD45RA+CCR7+. This sequence was found in a man between 18 and 35 years old in good health. The V gene is TRBV9 and the J gene is TRBJ2-5, and 10 junction bases match TRBD2. The CDR3 protein sequence reads: CASSVTGTSAQTQYF. Here is the DNA: TGTGCCAGCAGCGTTACCGGGACTAGCGCACAGACCCAGTACTTC.